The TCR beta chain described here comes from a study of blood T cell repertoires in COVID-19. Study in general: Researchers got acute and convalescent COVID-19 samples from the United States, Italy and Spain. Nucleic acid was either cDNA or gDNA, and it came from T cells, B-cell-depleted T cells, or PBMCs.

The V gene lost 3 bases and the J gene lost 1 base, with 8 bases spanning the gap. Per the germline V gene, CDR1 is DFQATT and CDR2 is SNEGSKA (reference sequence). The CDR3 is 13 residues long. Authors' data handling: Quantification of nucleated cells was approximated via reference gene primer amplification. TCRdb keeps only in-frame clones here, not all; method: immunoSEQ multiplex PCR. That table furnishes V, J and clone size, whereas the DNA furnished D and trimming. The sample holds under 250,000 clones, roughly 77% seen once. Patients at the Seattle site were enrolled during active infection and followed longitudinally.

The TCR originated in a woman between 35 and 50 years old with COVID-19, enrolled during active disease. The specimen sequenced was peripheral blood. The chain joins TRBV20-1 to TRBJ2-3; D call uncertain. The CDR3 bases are TGCAGTGCTAGTGTATGGCGCACAGATACGCAGTATTTT. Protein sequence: CSASVWRTDTQYF.